This T cell receptor (beta chain) was observed in a study of metastatic and nonmetastatic thyroid tumors. Study overall: Both malignant and benign thyroid patients supplied peripheral blood and tumor or nodule tissue samples, across which the repertoires of these patients were then compared.

CDR1 is LNHDA and CDR2 is SQIVND in the germline V gene (reference sequence). V lost 7 bases and J lost 3, with 12 bases in between. The CDR3 is 14 amino acids. This clone was observed at least ten times. Its antigen is as yet unknown. How the authors handled the data: The study's classifier, a distant-metastasis tool for papillary thyroid cancer, was built using CDR3 differences across clinicopathological groups. TCRdb re-processed the PCR reads through MiXCR. TCRdb's processing, not the authors' own work, is the source of the V and J calls. The sample has about 24,000 clones, around 20% seen once. There were no patients who had received any treatment before thyroid surgery. Study outcomes and limitations: Malignant thyroid tumors reportedly had TCR beta diversity that was significantly higher than in benign nodules, in blood and tumor.

This sequence joins TRBV19 and TRBJ1-4; unclear D gene. The sequencing sample was made of blood. This clonotype originated in a female donor with papillary thyroid cancer or a benign thyroid nodule (not recorded which). Some clones in this sample may be carry-over from other donors' samples. CDR3: CASKKEAPNEKLFF. The CDR3 coding sequence is TGTGCCAGTAAAAAGGAGGCGCCTAATGAAAAACTGTTTTTT.